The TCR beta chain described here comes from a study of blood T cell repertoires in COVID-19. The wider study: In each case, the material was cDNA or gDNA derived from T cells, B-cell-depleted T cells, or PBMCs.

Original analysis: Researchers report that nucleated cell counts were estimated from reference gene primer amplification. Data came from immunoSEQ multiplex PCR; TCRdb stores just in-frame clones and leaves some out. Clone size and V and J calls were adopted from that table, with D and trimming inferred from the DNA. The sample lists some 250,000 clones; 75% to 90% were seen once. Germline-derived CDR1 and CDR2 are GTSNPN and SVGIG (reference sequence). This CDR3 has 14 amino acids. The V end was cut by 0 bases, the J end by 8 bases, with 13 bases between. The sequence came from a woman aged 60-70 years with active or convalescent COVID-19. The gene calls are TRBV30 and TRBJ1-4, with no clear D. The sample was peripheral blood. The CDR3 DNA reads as TGTGCCTGGAGTGTATCACAGCCCATAGAAAAACTGTTTTTT. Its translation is CAWSVSQPIEKLFF.